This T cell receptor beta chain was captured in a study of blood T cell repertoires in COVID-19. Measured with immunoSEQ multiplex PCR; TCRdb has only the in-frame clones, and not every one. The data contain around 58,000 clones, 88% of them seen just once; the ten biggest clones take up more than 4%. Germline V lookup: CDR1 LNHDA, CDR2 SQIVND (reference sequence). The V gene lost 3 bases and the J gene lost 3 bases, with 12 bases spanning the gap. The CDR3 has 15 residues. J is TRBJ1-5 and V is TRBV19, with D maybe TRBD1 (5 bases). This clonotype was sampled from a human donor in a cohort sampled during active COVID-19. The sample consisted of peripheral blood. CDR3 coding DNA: TGTGCCAGTAGTATGGTGAGACAGTTCAATCAGCCCCAGCATTTT. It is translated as CASSMVRQFNQPQHF. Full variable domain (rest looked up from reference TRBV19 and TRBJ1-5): DGGITQSPKYLFRKEGQNVTLSCEQNLNHDAMYWYRQDPGQGLRLIYYSQIVNDFQKGDIAEGYSVSREKKESFPLTVTSAQKNPTAFYLCASSMVRQFNQPQHFGDGTRLSIL.